These 9 T cell receptor beta chains originate from one sample sequenced in a study of blood T cell repertoires in COVID-19. Profiled with immunoSEQ multiplex PCR; TCRdb holds only in-frame clones, not every one. Of about 100,000 clones in the sample, 70% to 90% are singletons; the top ten hold roughly 2.7%. The material sequenced was PBMCs or T cells enriched from blood (not recorded which). These receptors originate from a woman aged 45-60 years who had recovered from COVID-19.

The CDR3 loop reads CASSPLGREQYF. CDR3 DNA sequence: TGTGCCAGCAGCCCCCTGGGGCGCGAACAGTACTTC. V and J are TRBV2 and TRBJ2-7, with TRBD1 as a possible D gene (5 bases). This CDR3 has 12 residues. Trimming pared 6 bases from V and 10 bases from J, leaving 16 bases between. The germline V gene has CDR1 SNHLY and CDR2 FYNNEI.

V gene TRBV11-2 combines with J gene TRBJ1-4; maybe TRBD1 (6 bases). This CDR3 is built from 15 residues. The ends were cut back, 5 bases at V and 7 bases at J, with 17 bases in the middle. Germline CDR1 reads SGHAT; CDR2 reads FQNNGV. The CDR3 DNA reads as TGTGCCAGCAGCCCGCTACAGGGAACTGGTGAAAAACTGTTTTTT. Translated, it gives CASSPLQGTGEKLFF.

This chain connects TRBV30 to TRBJ2-7, with 12 nucleotides matching TRBD2. Unmatched junction bases numbered 15, after V lost 4 bases and J lost 2 bases. The CDR3 covers 18 residues. In germline, CDR1 is GTSNPN, CDR2 SVGIG (reference sequence). This CDR3 is CAWTKWRTSGVEAYEQYF. The CDR3 DNA follows: TGTGCCTGGACAAAATGGAGGACTAGCGGGGTAGAAGCCTACGAGCAGTACTTC.

The V gene is TRBV9, the J gene TRBJ2-7, with a tentative D call TRBD2 (6 bases). Trimming cost V 5 bases and J 0 bases, with 12 bases left between them. Germline CDR1 SGDLS, CDR2 YYNGEE. The CDR3 is 14 residues long. This CDR3 is CASSPSGVSYEQYF. CDR3 sequence (DNA): TGTGCCAGCAGTCCTTCGGGGGTCTCCTACGAGCAGTACTTC.

This clone was observed once. V and J are TRBV19 and TRBJ2-7, with 9 bases matching TRBD2. CDR1 and CDR2 (germline): LNHDA, SQIVND (reference sequence). J lost 4 bases, V lost 6 bases, and 10 bases had no gene match. The CDR3 totals 15 residues. CDR3 region: CASSRIGSGSYEQYF. CDR3 DNA: TGTGCCAGTAGCCGGATCGGTAGCGGGAGTTACGAGCAGTACTTC. The full variable domain, in which reference TRBV19 and TRBJ2-7 provide the parts outside the CDR3, is DGGITQSPKYLFRKEGQNVTLSCEQNLNHDAMYWYRQDPGQGLRLIYYSQIVNDFQKGDIAEGYSVSREKKESFPLTVTSAQKNPTAFYLCASSRIGSGSYEQYFGPGTRLTVT.

Only one count was recorded for this clone. Other DNA sequences of this sample code for an identical CDR3. The CDR3, as DNA: TGTGCCAGCAGTGGACTAGCGGGAGGTCTCTACGAGCAGTACTTC. As protein: CASSGLAGGLYEQYF. This chain connects TRBV2 to TRBJ2-7; 13 bases agree with TRBD2. The trim removed 4 bases at V and 3 bases at J, leaving 3 bases unmatched. CDR1 and CDR2 from the germline V gene are SNHLY and FYNNEI. The CDR3 consists of 15 residues.

The chain carries TRBV24-1 and TRBJ1-5; 8 bases map to TRBD1. The CDR3 runs 19 residues. Germline lookup yields CDR1 KGHDR and CDR2 SFDVKD. The junction had 13 bases not matched to a gene; V was cut back by 4 bases and J by 0 bases. The CDR3 spells CATSELRDRCVYSNQPQHF. As DNA, the CDR3 is TGTGCCACCAGTGAGCTAAGGGACAGGTGCGTATATAGCAATCAGCCCCAGCATTTT.

This chain connects TRBV28 to TRBJ1-2; perhaps TRBD1 as D (6 bases). The CDR3 loop spans 14 amino acids. CDR1 and CDR2 (germline): MDHEN, SYDVKM. V lost 4 bases to trimming and J lost 2 bases, with 11 bases between them. The chain's CDR3 is CASSSSGQNYGYTF. Written as DNA, the CDR3 is TGTGCCAGCAGTTCCTCGGGACAAAACTATGGCTACACCTTC.

The chain joins TRBV28 to TRBJ1-2; D unclear. The CDR3 covers 15 residues. Deletions cut 5 bases from V and 5 bases from J, with 18 bases between. Germline V lookup: CDR1 MDHEN, CDR2 SYDVKM. CDR3 DNA: TGTGCCAGCAGTCCAAACCGGGGTGGTGGGTATGGCTACACCTTC. Encoded protein: CASSPNRGGGYGYTF.